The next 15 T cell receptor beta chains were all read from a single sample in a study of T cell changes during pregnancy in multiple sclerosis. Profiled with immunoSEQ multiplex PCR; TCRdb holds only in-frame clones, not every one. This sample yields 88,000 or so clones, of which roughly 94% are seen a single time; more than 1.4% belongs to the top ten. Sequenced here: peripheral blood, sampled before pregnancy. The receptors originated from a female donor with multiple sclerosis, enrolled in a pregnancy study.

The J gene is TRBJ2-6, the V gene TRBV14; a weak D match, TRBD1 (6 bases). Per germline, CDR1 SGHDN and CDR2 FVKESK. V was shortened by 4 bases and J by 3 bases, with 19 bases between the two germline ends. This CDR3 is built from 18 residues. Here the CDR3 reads CASSRLLTGLGGANVLTF. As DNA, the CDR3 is TGTGCCAGCAGCCGTCTCCTAACAGGGCTCGGTGGGGCCAACGTCCTGACTTTC.

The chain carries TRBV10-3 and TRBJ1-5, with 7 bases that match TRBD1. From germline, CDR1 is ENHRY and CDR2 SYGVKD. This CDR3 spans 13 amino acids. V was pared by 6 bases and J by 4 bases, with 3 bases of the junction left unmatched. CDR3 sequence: CAISQQGNQPQHF. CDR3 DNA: TGTGCCATCAGCCAACAGGGGAATCAGCCCCAGCATTTT.

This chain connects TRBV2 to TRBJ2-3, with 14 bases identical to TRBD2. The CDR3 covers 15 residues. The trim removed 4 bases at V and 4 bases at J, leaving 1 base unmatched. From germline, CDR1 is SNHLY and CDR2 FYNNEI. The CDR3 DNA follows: TGTGCCAGCAGTGGACTAGCGGGGGGGCCAGATACGCAGTATTTT. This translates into CASSGLAGGPDTQYF.

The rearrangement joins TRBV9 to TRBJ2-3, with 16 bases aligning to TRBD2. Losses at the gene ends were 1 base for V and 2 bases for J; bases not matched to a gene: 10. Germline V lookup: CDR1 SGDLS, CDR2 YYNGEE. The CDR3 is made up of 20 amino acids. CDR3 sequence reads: CASSVMSGLAGGLFTDTQYF. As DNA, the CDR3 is TGTGCCAGCAGCGTAATGTCGGGACTAGCGGGGGGGCTTTTCACAGATACGCAGTATTTT.

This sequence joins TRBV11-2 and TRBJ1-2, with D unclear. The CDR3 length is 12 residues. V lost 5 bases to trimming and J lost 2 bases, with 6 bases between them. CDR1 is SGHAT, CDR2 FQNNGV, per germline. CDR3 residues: CASSEGNYGYTF. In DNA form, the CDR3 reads TGTGCCAGCAGCGAGGGAAACTATGGCTACACCTTC.

This CDR3 is CASSQEAPGTTTTDTQYF. CDR3 nucleotides: TGTGCCAGCAGCCAAGAAGCCCCTGGGACTACCACCACAGATACGCAGTATTTT. The J gene is TRBJ2-3, the V gene TRBV14; 7 nucleotides agree with TRBD2. The CDR3 is 18 amino acids. Trimming cost V 0 bases and J 2 bases; bases outside gene matches: 11. The germline V gene has CDR1 SGHDN and CDR2 FVKESK.

DNA for the CDR3: TGTGCCAGCAGGGTAGCGGGGGGTTTCTCCTACAATGAGCAGTTCTTC. Its protein is CASRVAGGFSYNEQFF. The rearrangement joins TRBV27 to TRBJ2-1; 10 positions agree with TRBD2. The V gene's germline CDR1 is MNHEY and CDR2 SMNVEV (reference sequence). This CDR3 contains 16 residues. V trimming: 6 bases; J trimming: 0 bases; junction bases outside the gene matches: 5.

Here the CDR3 DNA reads TGTGCCAGCAGCCCGACAGGGGCCATGAACACTGAAGCTTTCTTT. It is translated as CASSPTGAMNTEAFF. This rearrangement joins TRBV14 to TRBJ1-1, with 8 bases identical to TRBD1. The germline gives CDR1 SGHDN, CDR2 FVKESK. J was trimmed by 0 bases and V by 4 bases; bases with no gene match: 4. CDR3 size: 15 residues.

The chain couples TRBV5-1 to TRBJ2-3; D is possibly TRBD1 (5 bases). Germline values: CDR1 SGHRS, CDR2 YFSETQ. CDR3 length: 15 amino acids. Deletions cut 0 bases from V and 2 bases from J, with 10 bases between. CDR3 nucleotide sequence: TGCGCCAGCAGCTTGGCCAGGGTGTTCACAGATACGCAGTATTTT. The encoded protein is CASSLARVFTDTQYF.

In DNA, the CDR3 is TGTGCCAGCAGCCCGCACGGGACAGGGGGAGAGACCCAGTACTTC. This encodes CASSPHGTGGETQYF. This chain joins TRBV5-4 and TRBJ2-5, with 11 bases fitting TRBD1. This CDR3 comprises 15 residues. Germline V gene sequence: CDR1 SGHNT, CDR2 YYREEE (reference sequence). With V trimmed by 4 bases and J by 4 bases, 6 bases remained unmatched.

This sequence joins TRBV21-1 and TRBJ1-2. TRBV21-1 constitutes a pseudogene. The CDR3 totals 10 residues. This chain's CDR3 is CASRSYGYTF. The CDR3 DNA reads TGTGCCAGCAGGAGCTATGGCTACACCTTC.

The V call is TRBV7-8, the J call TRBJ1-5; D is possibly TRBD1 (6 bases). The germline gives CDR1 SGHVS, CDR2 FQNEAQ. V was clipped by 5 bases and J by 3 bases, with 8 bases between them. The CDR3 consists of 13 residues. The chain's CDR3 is CASSRQDNQPQHF. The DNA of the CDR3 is TGTGCCAGCAGCCGACAGGACAATCAGCCCCAGCATTTT. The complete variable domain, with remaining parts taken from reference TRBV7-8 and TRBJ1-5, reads GAGVSQSPRYKVAKRGQDVALRCDPISGHVSLFWYQQALGQGPEFLTYFQNEAQLDKSGLPSDRFFAERPEGSVSTLKIQRTQQEDSAVYLCASSRQDNQPQHFGDGTRLSIL.

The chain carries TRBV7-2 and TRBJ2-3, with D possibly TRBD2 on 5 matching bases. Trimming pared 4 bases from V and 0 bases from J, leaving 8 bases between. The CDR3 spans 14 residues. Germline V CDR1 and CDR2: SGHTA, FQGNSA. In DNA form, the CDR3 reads TGTGCCAGCAGCTCGGAGCGGAGCACAGATACGCAGTATTTT. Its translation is CASSSERSTDTQYF.

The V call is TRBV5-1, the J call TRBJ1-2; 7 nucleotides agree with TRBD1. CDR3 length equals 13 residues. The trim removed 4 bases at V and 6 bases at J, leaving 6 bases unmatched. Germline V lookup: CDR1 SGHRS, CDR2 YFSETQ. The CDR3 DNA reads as TGCGCCAGCAGCCCTATTCAGGGGGATGGCTACACCTTC. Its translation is CASSPIQGDGYTF. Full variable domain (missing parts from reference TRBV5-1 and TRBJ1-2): KAGVTQTPRYLIKTRGQQVTLSCSPISGHRSVSWYQQTPGQGLQFLFEYFSETQRNKGNFPGRFSGRQFSNSRSEMNVSTLELGDSALYLCASSPIQGDGYTFGSGTRLTVV.

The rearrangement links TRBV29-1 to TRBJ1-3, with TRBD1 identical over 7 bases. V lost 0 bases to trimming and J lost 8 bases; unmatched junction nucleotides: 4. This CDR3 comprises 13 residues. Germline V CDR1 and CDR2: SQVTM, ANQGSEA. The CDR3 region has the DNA TGCAGCGTTGAAGAGAGGACAGGTTACACCATATATTTT. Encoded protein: CSVEERTGYTIYF.